Listed here are 15 T cell receptor beta chains from one sample, sequenced in a study of T cell responses to AZD1222 COVID-19 vaccine. The assay was immunoSEQ multiplex PCR, and TCRdb's table has in-frame clones only and misses some. The sample has about 100,000 clones, about 85% seen once. Here the sequenced sample was peripheral blood, taken on day 0 of AZD1222 vaccination. All receptors derive from an adult in good health.

The V and J genes are TRBV9 and TRBJ2-1; TRBD2 aligns across 8 bases. The CDR3 is 17 amino acids. V gave up 0 bases and J gave up 4 bases; unmatched junction bases: 9. In germline, CDR1 is SGDLS, CDR2 YYNGEE. The CDR3 nucleotides are TGTGCCAGCAGCGTAGCGGAGAGGACTAGCCTTTACAATGAGCAGTTCTTC. Its translation is CASSVAERTSLYNEQFF.

The chain employs TRBV5-4 and TRBJ1-1; tentatively, D is TRBD1 (6 bases). Trimming removed 3 bases from V and 1 base from J, with 13 bases in between. This CDR3 region has 15 residues. Germline CDR1 is SGHNT and CDR2 is YYREEE (reference sequence). The CDR3 protein is CASSSGRGKNTEAFF. Written as DNA, the CDR3 is TGTGCCAGCAGCTCAGGCAGGGGAAAGAACACTGAAGCTTTCTTT. The full variable domain, with the rest looked up from reference TRBV5-4 and TRBJ1-1, is ETGVTQSPTHLIKTRGQQVTLRCSSQSGHNTVSWYQQALGQGPQFIFQYYREEENGRGNFPPRFSGLQFPNYSSELNVNALELDDSALYLCASSSGRGKNTEAFFGQGTRLTVV.

The V gene is TRBV5-5, the J gene TRBJ1-1, with 7 bases that match TRBD1. The CDR3 is 13 residues long. Germline V gene lookup returns CDR1 SGHKS and CDR2 YYEKEE (reference sequence). After removal of 6 bases from V and 10 bases from J, the junction contained 12 bases not matched to a gene. CDR3 in amino acids: CASNQGNRGVAFF. CDR3 in DNA: TGTGCCAGCAACCAGGGGAACAGGGGTGTAGCTTTCTTT.

The chain is built from TRBV19 and TRBJ2-5, with TRBD2 identical over 7 bases. From germline, CDR1 is LNHDA and CDR2 SQIVND (reference sequence). The CDR3 consists of 15 residues. V lost 7 bases and J lost 3; bases outside the gene matches: 11. The DNA for the CDR3 is TGTGCCAGTAAATCCCGGGGGGACCCAGAAGAGACCCAGTACTTC. Translating gives CASKSRGDPEETQYF.

This clone was counted between two and nine times. The chain links TRBV10-1 to TRBJ2-3; 7 bases fit TRBD2. Germline CDR1 WNHNN, CDR2 SYGVQD (reference sequence). J was trimmed by 10 bases and V by 1 base; bases with no gene match: 8. This CDR3 has 14 amino acids. DNA for the CDR3: TGCGCCAGCAGTGAGTTGCCGGAGCGGGATGCGCAGTATTTT. Translating it yields CASSELPERDAQYF.

The chain has TRBV28 and TRBJ2-3, with 7 bases fitting TRBD2. Looked up from germline, CDR1 is MDHEN and CDR2 is SYDVKM. CDR3 length equals 16 residues. Trimming at V came to 6 bases and at J to 2 bases, leaving 11 bases not matched to a gene. Written as DNA, the CDR3 is TGTGCCAGCAGCACACCTCAGCGGGGCGACACAGATACGCAGTATTTT. Translation: CASSTPQRGDTDTQYF.

This rearrangement joins TRBV4-3 to TRBJ1-1; D is undetermined. Germline V gene sequence: CDR1 LGHNA, CDR2 YSLEER. The CDR3 consists of 14 residues. The germline V and J ends were trimmed by 0 bases and 1 base, with 6 bases remaining between them. The CDR3 region is CASSQDLGNTEAFF. The CDR3 DNA follows: TGCGCCAGCAGCCAAGATCTTGGGAACACTGAAGCTTTCTTT.

This clone has just a few counts. The CDR3 here is CASRAGANEKLFF. Written as DNA, the CDR3 is TGCGCCAGCAGAGCGGGGGCGAATGAAAAACTGTTTTTT. V usage is TRBV5-1 and J usage is TRBJ1-4, with D possibly matching TRBD1 (6 bases). Germline CDR1 reads SGHRS; CDR2 reads YFSETQ. V dropped 5 bases and J dropped 5 bases, with 10 bases sitting between them. CDR3 length: 13 residues.

The chain uses TRBV5-4 and TRBJ1-6; no definite D call. CDR3 length equals 16 residues. Germline CDR1 reads SGHNT; CDR2 reads YYREEE (reference sequence). Deletions cut 0 bases from V and 8 bases from J, with 15 bases between. The CDR3 region has the DNA TGTGCCAGCAGCTTGGGAGGGAACCCCCCGGATTCACCCCTCCACTTT. The encoded protein is CASSLGGNPPDSPLHF.

CDR3 sequence: CASSLLGAYEQYF. The CDR3, as DNA: TGTGCCAGCAGCTTGTTGGGGGCTTACGAGCAGTACTTC. V is TRBV5-6 and J is TRBJ2-7, with a possible D match to TRBD1 (6 bases). This CDR3 region has 13 residues. V lost 1 base to trimming and J lost 4 bases, with 9 bases between them. CDR1 is SGHDT, CDR2 YYEEEE, per germline. Looking up the rest from reference TRBV5-6 and TRBJ2-7 gives the full variable domain: DAGVTQSPTHLIKTRGQQVTLRCSPKSGHDTVSWYQQALGQGPQFIFQYYEEEERQRGNFPDRFSGHQFPNYSSELNVNALLLGDSALYLCASSLLGAYEQYFGPGTRLTVT.

V and J are TRBV27 and TRBJ2-2, with TRBD2 matching over 12 bases. The CDR3 covers 16 residues. In germline, CDR1 is MNHEY, CDR2 SMNVEV (reference sequence). V lost 5 bases, J lost 6 bases, and 7 bases stayed unmatched. As DNA, the CDR3 is TGTGCCAGCAGTCCGACTAGCGGGAGCCTCCCCGGGGAGCTGTTTTTT. Encoded protein: CASSPTSGSLPGELFF.

This chain links TRBV27 with TRBJ1-2; the match to TRBD1 covers 11 bases. CDR3 length: 16 amino acids. Germline V gene sequence: CDR1 MNHEY, CDR2 SMNVEV (reference sequence). V shed 6 bases and J 2 bases; nucleotides not matched to a gene: 8. CDR3 sequence: CASSYDGTGGNYGYTF. DNA of the CDR3: TGTGCCAGCAGCTACGACGGGACAGGGGGGAACTATGGCTACACCTTC.

The chain links TRBV9 to TRBJ1-2; TRBD1 might be the D (5 bases). The CDR3 runs to 13 residues. The germline V and J ends were trimmed by 4 bases and 3 bases, with 10 bases remaining between them. CDR1 and CDR2 from the germline V gene are SGDLS and YYNGEE. The CDR3 nucleotides are TGTGCCAGCAGCTCGCAAGGGGACTATGGCTACACCTTC. Residues: CASSSQGDYGYTF.

This clone has a handful of counts. The rearrangement uses TRBV18 and TRBJ1-1; D is undetermined. V was pared by 1 base and J by 4 bases, with 10 bases between. Germline lookup yields CDR1 KGHSH and CDR2 LQKENI. The CDR3 covers 14 residues. In DNA form, the CDR3 reads TGTGCCAGCTCACCACAAGACGTGATCACTGAAGCTTTCTTT. Its translation is CASSPQDVITEAFF.

The J gene is TRBJ2-3, the V gene TRBV27; the D is unclear. Trimming removed 8 bases from V and 0 bases from J, with 12 bases in between. This CDR3 is built from 14 residues. Germline CDR1 MNHEY, CDR2 SMNVEV (reference sequence). For the CDR3, the DNA is TGTGCCAGCGGATCACTCCCTAGCACAGATACGCAGTATTTT. As protein: CASGSLPSTDTQYF.